This T cell receptor (beta chain) is from a study of human T cells and chemical hapten exposure. The overall study: During the approximately 25-week study period, patients had diphenylcyclopropenone applied to the scalp every week. Study-wide findings and caveats: Significantly more large CDR3 similarity clusters were formed by expanded TCRs than by controls.

Remarks on this clonotype: Its antigen is still unknown.

The time point here: patch test 3, about 24 weeks after DPC sensitization. Documented treatment: therapeutic diphenylcyclopropenone sensitization with weekly scalp DPC. Total RNA came from unfractionated whole blood. This CDR3 contains 13 residues. Trimming removed 5 bases at V and 6 bases at J, with 14 bases between. Unique molecular identifiers were linked by the library to individual cDNA molecules. TCRdb reanalysed the RACE reads using MiXCR and keeps one entry per CDR3 protein. This table has some 89,000 distinct CDR3 sequences, around a quarter appearing once. The gene calls are TRBV12-3 or TRBV12-4 and TRBJ2-7, with D unresolved. This TCR was recovered from a man in his forties with alopecia areata. Some clones in this sample may be carry-over from other donors' samples. This specimen was whole blood, taken in connection with sensitization to the hapten diphenylcyclopropenone (DPC). CDR3: CASSPPGLSEQYF. CDR3 DNA: TGTGCCAGCAGTCCCCCCGGTCTTTCCGAGCAGTACTTC.